This TCR beta chain was found in a study of post-analysis software for immune sequencing data (dated by TCRdb to between 2014 and 2017). Looking at the study overall: Recorded disease courses included relapsing-remitting, secondary progressive and progressive-relapsing multiple sclerosis, with some patients lacking subtype annotation. A subset of samples was prepared in parallel using single-end sample barcoding, then pooled and co-amplified after Illumina adapter ligation. The patient repertoires were compared against 11 previously published healthy control repertoires obtained from donors aged about 6 to 26 years.

TCR beta repertoires were profiled from peripheral blood of over 10 young patients with multiple sclerosis to demonstrate the VDJtools post-analysis software. The patients with multiple sclerosis were children and adolescents between roughly 6 and 15 years of age. Receptors were amplified or captured by PCR. Sequencing took place on an Illumina HiSeq 2500. To reduce PCR and sequencing biases, unique molecular identifiers were incorporated into the TCR beta cDNA libraries. Some 500,000 cDNA molecules were obtained per 1 to 10 million input T cells, so each molecule approximated one T cell. Patient libraries were prepared and sequenced with the same protocol used for the earlier healthy control dataset. Samples belonging to the same batch were prepared together, multiplexed and sequenced on a shared HiSeq lane. As for the authors' bioinformatics: Raw barcoded reads were processed with MIGEC, and single-read molecular identifier groups were discarded before consensus assembly and CDR3 extraction. VDJtools was used for post-analysis of the clonotype tables, with diversity normalized by down-sampling every dataset to the smallest sample size. Repertoire overlap clustering matched CDR3 amino acid but not nucleotide sequences to correct batch-related cross-sample contamination. Starting from the raw public reads, TCRdb applied fastp trimming at Q25, assembled clones with MiXCR and retained in-frame beta chains. CDR3 protein duplicates are merged, each entry listing the most common genes and DNA. Clone size and V and J calls follow TCRdb, not the original study. This sample has 740,000 or so distinct CDR3 sequences in its table, and roughly 58% of those were observed once. The top ten clonotypes cover 4.6% of the sample.

As regards this clonotype: The antigen it binds to is not known. No clone much larger than this one lies a single base away; base qualities are absent.

Study-wide conclusions, independent of this receptor: Significantly lower normalized Chao1 diversity was found in multiple sclerosis patients than in controls, suggesting substantial peripheral T-cell clonal expansion. Direct clustering with F measure showed strong co-clustering of samples prepared in the same batch, prompting a batch-effect correction. Four to six TRBV segments, including TRBV5-6, TRBV5-1 and TRBV20-1, were significantly more frequent in patients than controls. The multiple sclerosis patient group was slightly younger than the control group.

From the germline V gene, CDR1 is SNHLY and CDR2 is FYNNEI. After removal of 6 bases from V and 12 bases from J, the junction retains 19 bases not matched to a gene. The CDR3 numbers 17 residues from cysteine through phenylalanine. Just the 51-base CDR3 DNA is kept, in frame starting at base 1. Here the chain combines TRBV2 and TRBJ2-7, with 14 central nucleotides matching TRBD2. This clonotype originated in a girl aged 10 to 17 with multiple sclerosis. Sequencing input: blood. The nucleotide sequence is TGTGCCAGCAGCCTCTATATCCGGACTAGCGGGGGGACTTTTCGGTACTTC. Its amino acids are CASSLYIRTSGGTFRYF.